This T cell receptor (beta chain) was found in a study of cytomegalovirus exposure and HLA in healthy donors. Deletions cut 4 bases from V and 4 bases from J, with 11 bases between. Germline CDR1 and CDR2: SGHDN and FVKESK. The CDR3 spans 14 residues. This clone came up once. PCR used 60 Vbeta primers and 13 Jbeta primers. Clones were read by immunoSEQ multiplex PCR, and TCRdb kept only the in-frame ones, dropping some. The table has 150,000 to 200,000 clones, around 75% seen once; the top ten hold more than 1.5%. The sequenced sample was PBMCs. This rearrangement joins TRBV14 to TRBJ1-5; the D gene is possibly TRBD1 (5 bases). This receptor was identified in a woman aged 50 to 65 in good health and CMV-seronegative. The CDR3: CASSPKGLNQPQHF. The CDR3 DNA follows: TGTGCCAGCAGCCCAAAGGGACTAAATCAGCCCCAGCATTTT.